Sequencing of this TCR beta chain was carried out in a study of tumor-infiltrating lymphocytes in primary liver carcinoma. To note about this clonotype: An end of the junction differs from the germline gene, which may be a read error.

The germline gives CDR1 SGHNT, CDR2 YENEEA. This CDR3 comprises 14 residues. The investigators made TCR beta cDNA from about 500 ng total RNA, using a constant-region primer. Library construction for TCR beta comprised three nested multiplex PCR rounds performed with slightly modified ARM-PCR. Each of the first two PCR rounds ran approximately 11 cycles with TRBV1-TRBV30 forward and C-beta reverse primers. Via MiXCR, TCRdb re-called the multiplex PCR reads, giving one row per CDR3 protein. The table records 100,000 to 150,000 distinct CDR3 sequences, 64% of them present only once. Co-extraction yielded RNA and DNA from approximately 20-30 mg of unsorted bulk tissue. Tumor samples each held over 90% viable tumor cells.

The rearrangement joins TRBV11-3 to TRBJ2-1, with TRBD2 matching over 12 bases. Sequencing was performed on liver tumor tissue from sampling region 3. Documented subset: tumor region T3, left-lateral pole. The source of this sequence is a woman in her sixties or seventies with primary liver carcinoma and hepatitis B virus infection. CDR3 sequence reads: CASRSSGRAAEQFF. The CDR3 DNA reads as TGTGCTAGCAGATCTAGCGGGAGGGCCGCGGAGCAGTTCTTC. Full variable domain (outside the CDR3, taken from reference TRBV11-3 and TRBJ2-1): EAGVVQSPRYKIIEKKQPVAFWCNPISGHNTLYWYLQNLGQGPELLIRYENEEAVDDSQLPKDRFSAERLKGVDSTLKIQPAELGDSAVYLCASRSSGRAAEQFFGPGTRLTVL.